This T cell receptor beta chain stems from a study of shared clonotypes between healthy human individuals. The germline CDR1 and CDR2 sequences are SGHRS and YFSETQ. V trimming: 0 bases; J trimming: 4 bases; junction bases outside the gene matches: 6. The CDR3 has 16 residues. Comment on this clone: Its antigen is unidentified.

The study, taken as a whole, reports: Naive subsets generally had larger estimated richness than memory subsets. Shared clonotypes: 4.5% to 6% naive CD4, about 3.3% naive CD8, roughly 2.2% memory CD4, 0.4% to 0.5% memory CD8.

Genomic DNA per cell subset filled all wells of several immunoSEQ plates. This table comes from immunoSEQ multiplex PCR, and its TCRdb copy is limited to in-frame clones, with some not included. The sample yields more than 400,000 clones, about 96% seen once. The investigators split CD4+ cells into a CD45RA+ naive subset and a CD45RA-negative memory subset. The chain carries TRBV5-1 and TRBJ1-4; 7 bases match TRBD1. The receptor was isolated from a woman in her 30s in good health. The sequenced sample was naive CD4+ T cells sorted from blood. Documented subset: CD45RA+ positively selected. The CDR3 bases are TGCGCCAGCAGCTTGGCCGTGGACAGGATTAATGAAAAACTGTTTTTT. Its protein product is CASSLAVDRINEKLFF.